The present entry profiles one TCR beta chain with its context. Its antigen is currently unknown. The sample is drawn from a study of CD8 T cells in Susac syndrome. General study findings and limits: As acknowledged by the study, its TCR sequencing and HLA analysis included a relatively small number of individuals.

When the RNA was reverse transcribed, random hexamers were used with an input of roughly 0.5 to 1 ug. An immunoSEQ multiplex PCR generated amplified TCR beta CDR3 products spanning 54 Vbeta and 13 Jbeta. A single record per CDR3 protein comes from TCRdb applying MiXCR to the immunoSEQ multiplex PCR reads. Of 150,000 to 160,000 distinct CDR3 sequences in the sample, approximately 93% were seen once. Trimming took 4 bases from V and 1 from J, leaving 19 bases between them. Per the germline V gene, CDR1 is LGHNA and CDR2 is YSLEER. The CDR3 contains 17 residues. The T cells that were sequenced for TCR beta were CD8+ and CD4+ cells from blood. Treatment-naive patients with stable or active relapsing-remitting disease were the multiple sclerosis controls.

The sequence was collected from a human donor with multiple sclerosis. The genes are TRBV4-3 and TRBJ1-2, with D perhaps TRBD1 (5 bases). The sequencing sample was made of CD8+ T cells from PBMCs. Written as DNA, the CDR3 is TGCGCCAGCAGCCCGACCCACCGGGACTCATATAACTATGGCTACACCTTC. Residues: CASSPTHRDSYNYGYTF.